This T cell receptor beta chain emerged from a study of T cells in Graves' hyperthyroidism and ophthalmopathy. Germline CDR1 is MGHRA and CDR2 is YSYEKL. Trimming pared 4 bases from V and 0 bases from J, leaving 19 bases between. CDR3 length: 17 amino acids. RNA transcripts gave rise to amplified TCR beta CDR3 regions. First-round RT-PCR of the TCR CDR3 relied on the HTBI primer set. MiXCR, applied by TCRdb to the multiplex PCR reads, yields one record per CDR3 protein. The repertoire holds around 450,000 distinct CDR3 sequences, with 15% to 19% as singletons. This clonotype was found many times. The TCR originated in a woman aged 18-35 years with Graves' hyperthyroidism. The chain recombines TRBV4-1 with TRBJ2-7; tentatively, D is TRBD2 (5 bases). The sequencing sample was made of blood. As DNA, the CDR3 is TGCGCCAGCAGCCCACAAGTGAATAGCGCCAGCTCCTACGAGCAGTACTTC. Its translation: CASSPQVNSASSYEQYF.